This T cell receptor (beta chain) was captured by sequencing in a study of T cells in Graves' hyperthyroidism and ophthalmopathy. Points from the study as a whole: In blood, most of the thyroid clonotypes expanded above 0.001 were also present.

This clonotype came up many times. The target antigen is unknown. The CDR3 contains 14 residues. Germline V gene data show CDR1 as MNHEY and CDR2 as SMNVEV (reference sequence). V shed 3 bases and J shed 7 bases, with 10 bases lying between them. RNA transcripts served as the template for amplifying TCR beta CDR3 regions. HTBI primers drove first-round RT-PCR of the TCR CDR3. TCRdb ran MiXCR on the multiplex PCR reads and lists one entry per CDR3 protein. The sample lists 500,000 to 550,000 distinct CDR3 sequences, more than 20% occurring once. The clonotype comes from a man between 18 and 35 years old with Graves' hyperthyroidism. Sequencing was carried out using blood. The chain employs TRBV27 and TRBJ1-6; D possibly corresponds to TRBD1 (5 bases). The DNA for the CDR3 is TGTGCCAGCAGTTTGGGCAAGGGGAATTCACCCCTCCACTTT. It yields the protein CASSLGKGNSPLHF.